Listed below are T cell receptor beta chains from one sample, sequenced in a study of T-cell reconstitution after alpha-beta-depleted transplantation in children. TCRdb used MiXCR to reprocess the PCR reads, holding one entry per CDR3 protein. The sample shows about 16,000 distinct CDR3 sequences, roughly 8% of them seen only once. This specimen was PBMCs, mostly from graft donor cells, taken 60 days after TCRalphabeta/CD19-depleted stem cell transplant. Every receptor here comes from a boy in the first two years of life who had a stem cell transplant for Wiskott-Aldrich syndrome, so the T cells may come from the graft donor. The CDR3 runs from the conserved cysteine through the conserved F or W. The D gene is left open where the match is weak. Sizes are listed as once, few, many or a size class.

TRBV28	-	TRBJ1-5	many	TGTGCCAGCAGTTTGATTGGCAAAAATCAGCCCCAGCATTTT	CASSLIGKNQPQHF
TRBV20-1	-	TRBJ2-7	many	TGCAGTGCTAGAGATTCACTTGCTCTTAGGTACTTC	CSARDSLALRYF
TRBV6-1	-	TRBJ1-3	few	TGTGCCAGCAGCCCGGACGTTCGCTCTGGAAACACCATATATTTT	CASSPDVRSGNTIYF
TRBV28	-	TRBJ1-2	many	TGTGCCAGCAGCCCTTTCGTGGACTATGGCTACACCTTC	CASSPFVDYGYTF
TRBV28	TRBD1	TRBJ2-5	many	TGTGCCTGTCAGGGGGACCAAGAGACCCAGTACTTC	CACQGDQETQYF
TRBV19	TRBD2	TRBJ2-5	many	TGTGCCAGTCGGACTAGCGGGGCTGAAGAGACCCAGTACTTC	CASRTSGAEETQYF
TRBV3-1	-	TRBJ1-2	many	TGTGCCAGCAGCCACGGACAGAATGGCTACACCTTC	CASSHGQNGYTF
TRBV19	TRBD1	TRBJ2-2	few	TGTGCCAGTAGTACGGCCCTCAGGGGGACCGGCGACACCGGGGAGCTGTTTTTT	CASSTALRGTGDTGELFF
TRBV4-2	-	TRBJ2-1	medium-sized	TGTGCCAGCAGCCGGCGCTCGGGGTCGGATGAGCAGTTCTTC	CASSRRSGSDEQFF
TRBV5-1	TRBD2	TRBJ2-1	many	TGCGCCAGCAGCTTGGGACTAGCGGCCAATGAGCAGTTCTTC	CASSLGLAANEQFF